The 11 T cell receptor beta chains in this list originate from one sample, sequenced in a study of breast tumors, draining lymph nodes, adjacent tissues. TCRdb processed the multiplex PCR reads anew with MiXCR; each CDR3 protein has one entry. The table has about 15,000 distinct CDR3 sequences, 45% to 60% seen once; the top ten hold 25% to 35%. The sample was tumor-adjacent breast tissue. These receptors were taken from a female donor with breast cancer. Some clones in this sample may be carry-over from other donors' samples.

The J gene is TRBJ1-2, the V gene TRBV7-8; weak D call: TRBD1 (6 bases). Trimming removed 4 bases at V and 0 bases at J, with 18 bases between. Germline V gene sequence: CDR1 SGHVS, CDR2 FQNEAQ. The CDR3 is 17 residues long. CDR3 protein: CASSSGASQGTNYGYTF. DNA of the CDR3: TGTGCCAGCAGCTCTGGGGCCTCACAGGGTACTAACTATGGCTACACCTTC. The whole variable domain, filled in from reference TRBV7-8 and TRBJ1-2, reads GAGVSQSPRYKVAKRGQDVALRCDPISGHVSLFWYQQALGQGPEFLTYFQNEAQLDKSGLPSDRFFAERPEGSVSTLKIQRTQQEDSAVYLCASSSGASQGTNYGYTFGSGTRLTVV.

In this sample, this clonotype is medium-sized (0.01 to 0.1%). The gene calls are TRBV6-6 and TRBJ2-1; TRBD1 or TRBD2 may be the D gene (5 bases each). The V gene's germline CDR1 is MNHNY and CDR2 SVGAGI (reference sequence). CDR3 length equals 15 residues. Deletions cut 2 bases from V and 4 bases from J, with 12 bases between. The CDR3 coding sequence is TGTGCCAGCAGTTACGGACGGGACGGATACAATGAGCAGTTCTTC. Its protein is CASSYGRDGYNEQFF.

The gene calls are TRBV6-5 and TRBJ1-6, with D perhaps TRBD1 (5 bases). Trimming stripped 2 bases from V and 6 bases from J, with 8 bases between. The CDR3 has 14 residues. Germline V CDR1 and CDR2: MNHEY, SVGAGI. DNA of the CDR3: TGTGCCAGCAGTTACCGGGGCAGTAATTCACCCCTCCACTTT. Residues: CASSYRGSNSPLHF.

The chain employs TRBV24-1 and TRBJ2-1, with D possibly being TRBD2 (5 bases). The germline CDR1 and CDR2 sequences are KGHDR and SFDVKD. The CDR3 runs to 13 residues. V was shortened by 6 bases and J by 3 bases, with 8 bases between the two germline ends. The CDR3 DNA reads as TGTGCCACCAGTTCACTAGACTACAATGAGCAGTTCTTC. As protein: CATSSLDYNEQFF.

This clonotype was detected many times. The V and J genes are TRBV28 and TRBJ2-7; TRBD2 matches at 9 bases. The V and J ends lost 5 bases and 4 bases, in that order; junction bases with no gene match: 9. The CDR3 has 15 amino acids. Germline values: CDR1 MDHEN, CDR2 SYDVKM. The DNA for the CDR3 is TGTGCCAGCAGTCTGGTACCGGGACTAGCTTACGAGCAGTACTTC. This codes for CASSLVPGLAYEQYF.

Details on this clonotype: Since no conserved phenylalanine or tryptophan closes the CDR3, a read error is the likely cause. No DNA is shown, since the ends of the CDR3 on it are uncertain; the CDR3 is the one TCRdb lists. CDR3 in amino acids: CASSQEPGVAGGPGSGRPPPIN. The chain is built from TRBV4-3 and TRBJ2-3; TRBD2 was called by the table and not checked on the DNA. The CDR3 length is 22 residues, termini included. The germline V gene encodes CDR1 LGHNA and CDR2 YSLEER.

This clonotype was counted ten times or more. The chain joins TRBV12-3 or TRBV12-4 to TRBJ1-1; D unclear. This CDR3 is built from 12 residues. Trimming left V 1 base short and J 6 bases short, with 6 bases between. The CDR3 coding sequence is TGTGCCAGCAGTTTAGAGGAGGCTGAAGCTTTCTTT. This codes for CASSLEEAEAFF.

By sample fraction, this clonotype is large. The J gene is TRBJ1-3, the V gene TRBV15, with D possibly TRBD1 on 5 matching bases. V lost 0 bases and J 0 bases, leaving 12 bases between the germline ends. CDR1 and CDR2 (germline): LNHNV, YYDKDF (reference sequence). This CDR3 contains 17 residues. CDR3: CATSREGLGGSGNTIYF. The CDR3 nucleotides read TGTGCCACCAGCAGAGAGGGCCTGGGGGGCTCTGGAAACACCATATATTTT.

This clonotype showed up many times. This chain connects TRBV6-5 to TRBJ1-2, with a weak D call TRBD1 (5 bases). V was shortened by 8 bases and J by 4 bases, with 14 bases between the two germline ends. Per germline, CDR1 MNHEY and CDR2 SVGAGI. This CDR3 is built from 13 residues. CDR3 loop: CASAGQAPYGYTF. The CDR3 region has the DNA TGTGCCAGCGCGGGGCAGGCTCCCTATGGCTACACCTTC.

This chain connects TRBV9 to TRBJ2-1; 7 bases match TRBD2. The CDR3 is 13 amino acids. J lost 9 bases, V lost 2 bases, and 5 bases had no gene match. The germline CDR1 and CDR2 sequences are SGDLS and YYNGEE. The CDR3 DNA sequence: TGTGCCAGCAGCGTGTGGGGGGGGGGTGAGCAGTTCTTC. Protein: CASSVWGGGEQFF.

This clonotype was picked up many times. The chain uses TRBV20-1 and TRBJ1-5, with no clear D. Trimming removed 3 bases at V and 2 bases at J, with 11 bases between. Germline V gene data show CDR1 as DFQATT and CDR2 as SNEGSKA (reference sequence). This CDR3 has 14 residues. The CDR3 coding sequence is TGCAGTGCTAGTAGCCCGGGAGGCAATCAGCCCCAGCATTTT. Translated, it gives CSASSPGGNQPQHF.